This T cell receptor beta chain is from a study of PD-1 blockade in mismatch repair-deficient tumors. Study-wide context: Patients had approximately 12 mismatch repair-deficient cancer types, all previously treated and progressing. Study-level points and caveats: After pembrolizumab, tumor-resident clones rose rapidly, then generally contracted before radiologic responses.

After removal of 4 bases from V and 2 bases from J, the junction contained 12 bases not matched to a gene. The CDR3 is 16 amino acids. Germline V CDR1 and CDR2: SGHKS, YYEKEE (reference sequence). Notes on this clone: What it binds is not known.

The assay was immunoSEQ multiplex PCR, and TCRdb's table has in-frame clones only and misses some. This table has more than 95,000 clones, 70% to 90% appearing once. Every patient had mismatch repair deficiency by PCR or immunohistochemistry. The clonotype comes from an adult with mismatch repair-deficient cancer. The sample here was peripheral blood, taken 44 weeks after starting pembrolizumab. The chain is built from TRBV5-5 and TRBJ2-7, with TRBD2 identical over 7 bases. The CDR3 reads CASSPPLGAGAYEQYF. The DNA of the CDR3 is TGTGCCAGCAGCCCCCCGCTCGGTGCGGGAGCCTACGAGCAGTACTTC.